A selection of T cell receptor beta chains follows, all from one sample in a study of blood T cell repertoires in COVID-19. The method was immunoSEQ multiplex PCR; TCRdb's version includes in-frame clones alone and lacks a portion of them. This table has some 320,000 clones, about 89% appearing once. The sequenced sample consisted of peripheral blood. The receptors were gathered from a woman aged 45-65 years who had recovered from COVID-19. CDR3s include the opening cysteine and the closing phenylalanine or tryptophan. D genes are given only for firm matches. A clone size is listed for some rows: how often the clone was seen (once, few, many), or a class if it is expanded.

D | J | size | V | CDR3 | DNA
TRBD1 | TRBJ2-5 | - | TRBV5-1 | CASSLETGEETQYF | TGCGCCAGCAGCTTGGAGACAGGGGAGGAGACCCAGTACTTC
TRBD1 | TRBJ2-7 | - | TRBV13 | CASSIRFAGTGNDPTYEQYF | TGTGCCAGCAGCATTCGCTTCGCCGGGACAGGGAATGACCCCACCTACGAGCAGTACTTC
- | TRBJ1-4 | once | TRBV3-1/TRBV3-2 | CASSPGQLNEKLFF | TGTGCCAGCAGCCCGGGACAATTAAATGAAAAACTGTTTTTT
TRBD2 | TRBJ2-1 | - | TRBV7-7 | CASSLSRAGGTYNEQFF | TGTGCTAGCAGCTTAAGTCGAGCGGGAGGAACTTACAATGAGCAGTTCTTC
TRBD1 | TRBJ2-3 | - | TRBV12-3/TRBV12-4 | CASKTGSTDTQYF | TGTGCCAGCAAGACAGGGAGCACAGATACGCAGTATTTT
TRBD2 | TRBJ2-1 | - | TRBV5-6 | CASSLVGLALNEQFF | TGTGCCAGCAGCTTGGTAGGACTAGCGCTGAATGAGCAGTTCTTC
- | TRBJ2-2 | - | TRBV11-2 | CASLPPPGELFF | TGTGCCAGCCTCCCTCCCCCCGGGGAGCTGTTTTTT
- | TRBJ2-6 | - | TRBV29-1 | CSVGVLGDSGANVLTF | TGCAGCGTTGGGGTTCTGGGAGACTCCGGGGCCAACGTCCTGACTTTC
- | TRBJ2-6 | - | TRBV28 | CASSLPLGANVLTF | TGTGCCAGCAGTCTCCCCCTTGGGGCCAACGTCCTGACTTTC
- | TRBJ1-2 | - | TRBV28 | CASSLGHQVGGYGYTF | TGTGCCAGCAGCCTAGGGCATCAGGTGGGGGGCTATGGCTACACCTTC